This TCR beta chain was found in a study of cytomegalovirus exposure and HLA in healthy donors. Whole-study results and caveats: Exclusion applied to some V segments, including TRBV6-2 and TRBV6-3, as they were indistinguishable.

Concerning this clone: Its specificity is not known.

The germline gives CDR1 SGHRS, CDR2 YFSETQ. Trimming removed 5 bases from V and 2 bases from J; junction bases left unmatched: 9. This CDR3 is 15 amino acids long. 60 Vbeta and 13 Jbeta primers were used in PCR. Only in-frame clones appear in the TCRdb table, and some are missing; sequencing was by immunoSEQ multiplex PCR. Among about 130,000 clones listed, roughly 80% were seen once. This sequence joins TRBV5-1 and TRBJ1-1, with 7 positions matching TRBD1. The sequence derives from a male donor in good health and CMV-seronegative. Sequencing input: PBMCs. CDR3 amino acids: CASRGGDSLNTEAFF. The CDR3 bases are TGCGCCAGCAGAGGTGGGGACAGTCTAAACACTGAAGCTTTCTTT.